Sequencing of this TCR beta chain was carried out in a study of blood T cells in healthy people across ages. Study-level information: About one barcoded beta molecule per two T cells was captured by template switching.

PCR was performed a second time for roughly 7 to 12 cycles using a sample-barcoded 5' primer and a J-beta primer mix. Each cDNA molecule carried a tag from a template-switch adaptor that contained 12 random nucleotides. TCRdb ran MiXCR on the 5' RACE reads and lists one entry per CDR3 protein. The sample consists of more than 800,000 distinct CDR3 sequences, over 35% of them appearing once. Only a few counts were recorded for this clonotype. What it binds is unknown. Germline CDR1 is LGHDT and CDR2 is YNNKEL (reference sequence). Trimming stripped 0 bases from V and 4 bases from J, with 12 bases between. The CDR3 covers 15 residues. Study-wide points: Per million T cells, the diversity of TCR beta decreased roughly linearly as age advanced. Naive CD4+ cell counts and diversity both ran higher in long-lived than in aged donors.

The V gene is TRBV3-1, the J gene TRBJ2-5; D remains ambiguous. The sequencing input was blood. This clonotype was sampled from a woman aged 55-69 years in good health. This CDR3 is CASSQDLIRGETQYF. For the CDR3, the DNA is TGTGCCAGCAGCCAAGATCTGATTCGAGGAGAGACCCAGTACTTC.